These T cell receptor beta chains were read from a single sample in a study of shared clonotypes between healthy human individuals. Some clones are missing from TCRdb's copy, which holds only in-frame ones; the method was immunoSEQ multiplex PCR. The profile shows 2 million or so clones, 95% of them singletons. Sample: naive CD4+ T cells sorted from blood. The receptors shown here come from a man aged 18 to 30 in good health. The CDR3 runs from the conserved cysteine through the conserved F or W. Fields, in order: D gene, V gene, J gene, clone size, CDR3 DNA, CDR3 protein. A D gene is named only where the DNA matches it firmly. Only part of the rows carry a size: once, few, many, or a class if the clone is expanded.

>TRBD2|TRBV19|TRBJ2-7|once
TGTGCCAGTAGGTTAGCGGGAGTGAGCTCCTACGAGCAGTACTTC
CASRLAGVSSYEQYF
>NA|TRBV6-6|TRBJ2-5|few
TGTGCCAGCAGTTACTCGATAGAGACCCAGTACTTC
CASSYSIETQYF
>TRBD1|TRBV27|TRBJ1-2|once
TGTGCCAGCAGTTTAGTAGGGGGCGCGATTGGGGGTGGCTACACCTTC
CASSLVGGAIGGGYTF
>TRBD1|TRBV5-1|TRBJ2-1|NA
TGCGCCAGCAGCTTGAACAGGGGTTACACGCAGTTCTTC
CASSLNRGYTQFF
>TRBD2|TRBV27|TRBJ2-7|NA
TGTGCCAGCAGTCCCTACTATCTAGCGGCCCTGGGGTACGAGCAGTACTTC
CASSPYYLAALGYEQYF
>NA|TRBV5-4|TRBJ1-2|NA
TGTGCCACCAACCTCGCTGGAGGCGGCTTTTTTGACTATGGCTACACCTTC
CATNLAGGGFFDYGYTF
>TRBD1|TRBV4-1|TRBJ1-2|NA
TGCGCCAGCAGAGGCCGGGACAGGGGAGTCTATGGCTACACCTTC
CASRGRDRGVYGYTF
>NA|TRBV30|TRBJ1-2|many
TGTGCCTGGAGTGTACTCGGGGCGGGCTATGGCTACACCTTC
CAWSVLGAGYGYTF
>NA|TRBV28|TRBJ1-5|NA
TGTGCCAGCAGTTTAGCGGGTTTCGGCGGTAGTCAGCCCCAGCATTTT
CASSLAGFGGSQPQHF
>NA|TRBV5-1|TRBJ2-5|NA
TGCGCCAGCAGCTTATTACGGACAACCGGGCGAGAGACCCAGTACTTC
CASSLLRTTGRETQYF
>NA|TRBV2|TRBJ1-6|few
TGTGCCACCAGAATAGATAGGCAGAACGCCAATTCACCCCTCCACTTT
CATRIDRQNANSPLHF
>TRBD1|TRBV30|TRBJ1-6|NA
TGTGCCTGGAGTGGGACCGGGACAGTAACTTCACCCCTCCACTTT
CAWSGTGTVTSPLHF
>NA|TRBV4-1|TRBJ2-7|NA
TGCGCCAGCAGCCAAGGGCAGGGCAGCTCCTACGAGCAGTACTTC
CASSQGQGSSYEQYF
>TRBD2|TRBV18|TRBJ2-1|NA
TGTGCCAGCTCACCCCGGACTAGCGGGGGATACAATGAGCAGTTCTTC
CASSPRTSGGYNEQFF
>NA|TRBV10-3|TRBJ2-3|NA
TGTGCCATCTGTAGGGAGACAAGCACAGATACGCAGTATTTT
CAICRETSTDTQYF
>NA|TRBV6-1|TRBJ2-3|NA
TGTGCCAGCAGGACACTAGCTGGGCTGTATTTT
CASRTLAGLYF
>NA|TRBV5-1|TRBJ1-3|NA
TGCGCCAGCAGCCTCAACAGGGCCTCTGGAAACACCATATATTTT
CASSLNRASGNTIYF
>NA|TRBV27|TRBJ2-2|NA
TGTGCCAGCAGTCTTTACAGAGCTCAGAACACCGGGGAGCTGTTTTTT
CASSLYRAQNTGELFF
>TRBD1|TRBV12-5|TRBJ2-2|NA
TGTGCTAGTGGTCCACGACAGGGGCCATGGGGGGAGCTGTTTTTT
CASGPRQGPWGELFF
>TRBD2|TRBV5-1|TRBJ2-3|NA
TGCGCCAGCAGCTTGGCGGTAGCGGGTGGAGATACGCAGTATTTT
CASSLAVAGGDTQYF
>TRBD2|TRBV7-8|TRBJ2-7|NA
TGTGCCAGCAGCTTAGCCGGGACTAGCGGGTTTCGCGAGCAGTACTTC
CASSLAGTSGFREQYF
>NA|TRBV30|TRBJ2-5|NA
TGTGCCTGGCAACCCCAAGAGACCCAGTACTTC
CAWQPQETQYF